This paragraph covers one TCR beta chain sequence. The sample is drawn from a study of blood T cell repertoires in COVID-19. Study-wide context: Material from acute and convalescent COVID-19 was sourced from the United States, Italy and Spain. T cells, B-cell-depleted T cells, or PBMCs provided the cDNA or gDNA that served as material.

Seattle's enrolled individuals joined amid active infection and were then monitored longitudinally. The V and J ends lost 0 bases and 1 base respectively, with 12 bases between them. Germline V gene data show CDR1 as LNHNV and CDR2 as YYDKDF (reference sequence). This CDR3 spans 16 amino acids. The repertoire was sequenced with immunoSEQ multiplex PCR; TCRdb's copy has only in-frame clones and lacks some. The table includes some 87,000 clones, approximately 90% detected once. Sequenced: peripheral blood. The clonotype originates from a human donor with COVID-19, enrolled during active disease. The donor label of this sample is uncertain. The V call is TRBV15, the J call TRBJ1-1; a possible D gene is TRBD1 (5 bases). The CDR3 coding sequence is TGTGCCACCAGCAGAGATCTGCTGGGGCAGAACACTGAAGCTTTCTTT. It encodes CATSRDLLGQNTEAFF.